Below, one T cell receptor (beta chain) is given with its context. The antigen is not known. The data were produced by immunoSEQ multiplex PCR, yet TCRdb's version contains in-frame clones alone and is incomplete. The sample lists about 350,000 clones; about nine tenths were seen once. The data stem from a study of Ad26.COV2.S vaccination and SARS-CoV-2 variants. Study findings and constraints: Marked by substantial breadth, spike-specific CD8+ and CD4+ T cell responses were reportedly seen after vaccination. Comparability of non-spike TCR breadth was observed across vaccine and placebo recipients. Relative to placebo recipients, vaccine recipients exhibited elevated spike-specific TCR breadth.

This CDR3 is built from 13 residues. CDR1 is SGHRS, CDR2 YFSETQ, per germline. V shed 2 bases and J shed 10 bases, with 14 bases lying between them. Treatment: roughly 19 received Ad26.COV2.S at low or high dose, single or two shots; 5 received placebo; per-sample allocation not given. Day 63 following the first vaccine or placebo injection was when the samples were taken. An Ad26 vector was used to express Wuhan-strain SARS-CoV-2 spike as the vaccine. This receptor was obtained from a person aged 18-60 years who received the Ad26.COV2.S COVID-19 vaccine or a placebo. This chain uses TRBV5-1 with TRBJ2-3; D ambiguous. The input for sequencing was peripheral blood, taken in a trial of Ad26.COV2.S vaccine versus placebo. CDR3 nucleotide sequence: TGCGCCAGCAGCTTAACTTTCCGCGACGCGCAGTATTTT. Residues: CASSLTFRDAQYF.